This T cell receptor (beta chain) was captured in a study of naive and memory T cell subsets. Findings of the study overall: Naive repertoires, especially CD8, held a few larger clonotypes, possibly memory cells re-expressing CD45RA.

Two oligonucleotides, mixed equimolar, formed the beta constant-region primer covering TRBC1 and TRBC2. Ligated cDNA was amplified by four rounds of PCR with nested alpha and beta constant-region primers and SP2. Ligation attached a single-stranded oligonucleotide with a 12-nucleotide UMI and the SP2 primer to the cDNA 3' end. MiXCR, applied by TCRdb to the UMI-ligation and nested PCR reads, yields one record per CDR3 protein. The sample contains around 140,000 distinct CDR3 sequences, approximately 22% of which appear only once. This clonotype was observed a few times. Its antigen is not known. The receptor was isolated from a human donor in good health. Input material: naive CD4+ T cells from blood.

The CDR3 region is CASSLGGHYSGANVLTF. CDR3 bases: TGTGCCAGCAGTTTAGGCGGACACTACTCTGGGGCCAACGTCCTGACTTTC. This chain links TRBV28 with TRBJ2-6, with D tentatively TRBD1 (5 bases). With 2 bases removed from V and 0 bases from J, the gap between germline ends came to 11 bases. Germline V gives CDR1 MDHEN, CDR2 SYDVKM. This CDR3 is built from 17 residues.